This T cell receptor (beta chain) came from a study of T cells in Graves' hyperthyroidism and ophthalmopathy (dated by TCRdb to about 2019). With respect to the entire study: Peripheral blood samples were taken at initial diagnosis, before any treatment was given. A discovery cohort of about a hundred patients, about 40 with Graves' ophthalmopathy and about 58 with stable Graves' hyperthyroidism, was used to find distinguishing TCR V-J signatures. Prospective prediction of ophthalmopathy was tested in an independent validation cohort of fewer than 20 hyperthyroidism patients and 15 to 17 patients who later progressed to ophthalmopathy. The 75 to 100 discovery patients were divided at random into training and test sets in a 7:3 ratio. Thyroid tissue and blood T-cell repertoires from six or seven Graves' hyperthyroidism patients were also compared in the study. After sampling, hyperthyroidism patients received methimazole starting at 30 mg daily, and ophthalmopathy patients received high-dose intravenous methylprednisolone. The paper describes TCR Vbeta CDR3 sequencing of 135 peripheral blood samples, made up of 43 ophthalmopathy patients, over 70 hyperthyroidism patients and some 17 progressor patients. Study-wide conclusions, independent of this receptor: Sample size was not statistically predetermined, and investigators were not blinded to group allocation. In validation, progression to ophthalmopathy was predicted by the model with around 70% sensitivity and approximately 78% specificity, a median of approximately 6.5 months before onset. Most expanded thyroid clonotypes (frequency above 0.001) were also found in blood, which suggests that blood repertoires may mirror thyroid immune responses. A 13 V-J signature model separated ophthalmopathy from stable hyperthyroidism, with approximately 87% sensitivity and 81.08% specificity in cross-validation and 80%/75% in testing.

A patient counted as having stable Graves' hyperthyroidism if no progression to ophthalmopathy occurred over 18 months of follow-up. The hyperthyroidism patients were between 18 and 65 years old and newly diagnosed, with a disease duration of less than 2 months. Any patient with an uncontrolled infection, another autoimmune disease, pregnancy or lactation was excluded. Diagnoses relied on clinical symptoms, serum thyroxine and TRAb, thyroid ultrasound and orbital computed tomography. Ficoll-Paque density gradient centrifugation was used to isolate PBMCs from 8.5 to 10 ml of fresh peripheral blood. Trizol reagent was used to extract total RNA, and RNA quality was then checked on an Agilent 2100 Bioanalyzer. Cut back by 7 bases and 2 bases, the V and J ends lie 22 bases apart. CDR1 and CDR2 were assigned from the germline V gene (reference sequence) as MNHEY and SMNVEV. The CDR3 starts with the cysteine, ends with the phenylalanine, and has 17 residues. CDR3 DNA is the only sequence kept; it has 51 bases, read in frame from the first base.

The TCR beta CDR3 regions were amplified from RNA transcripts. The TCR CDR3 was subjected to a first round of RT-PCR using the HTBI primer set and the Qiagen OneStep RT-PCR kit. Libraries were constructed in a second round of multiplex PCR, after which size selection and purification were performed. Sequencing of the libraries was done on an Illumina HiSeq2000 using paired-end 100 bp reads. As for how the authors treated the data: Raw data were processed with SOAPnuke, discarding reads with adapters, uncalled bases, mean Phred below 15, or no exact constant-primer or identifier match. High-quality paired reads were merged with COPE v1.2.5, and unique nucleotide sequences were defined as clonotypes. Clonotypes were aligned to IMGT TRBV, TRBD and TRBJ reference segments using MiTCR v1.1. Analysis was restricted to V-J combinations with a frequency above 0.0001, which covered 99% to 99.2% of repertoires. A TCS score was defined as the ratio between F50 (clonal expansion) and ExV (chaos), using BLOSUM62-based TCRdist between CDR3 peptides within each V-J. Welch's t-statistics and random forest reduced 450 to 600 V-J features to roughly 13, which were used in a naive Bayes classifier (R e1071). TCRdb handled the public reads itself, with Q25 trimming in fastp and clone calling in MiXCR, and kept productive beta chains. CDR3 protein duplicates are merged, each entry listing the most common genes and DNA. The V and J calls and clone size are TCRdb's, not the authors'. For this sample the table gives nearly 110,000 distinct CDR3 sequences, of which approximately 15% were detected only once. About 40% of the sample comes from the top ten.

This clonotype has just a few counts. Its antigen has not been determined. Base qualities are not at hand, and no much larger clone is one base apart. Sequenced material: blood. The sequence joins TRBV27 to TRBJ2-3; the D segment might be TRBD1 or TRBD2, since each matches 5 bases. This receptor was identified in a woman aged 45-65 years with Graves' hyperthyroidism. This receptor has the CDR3 CASINHPGDLDTDTQYF. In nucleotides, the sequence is TGTGCCAGCATCAATCACCCCGGGGACCTGGACACAGATACGCAGTATTTT.